This T cell receptor (beta chain) comes out of a study of cytomegalovirus exposure and HLA in healthy donors. Germline CDR1 reads SGHNT; CDR2 reads YYREEE (reference sequence). The V and J ends lost 9 bases and 2 bases, in that order; junction bases with no gene match: 9. The CDR3 has 14 amino acids. Study-wide results and limits: As was reported, the classifier diagnosed cytomegalovirus status with high specificity and sensitivity. Previously analyzed data showed that most TCR beta V segments were productive at a frequency of about 87% or about 30%. Many donors carried some public TCRs, although rarity characterized most TCR sequences. Excluded were some V segments that proved indistinguishable, including TRBV6-2 and TRBV6-3.

With 60 Vbeta and 13 Jbeta primers, the PCR was carried out. Some clones are missing from TCRdb's copy, which holds only in-frame ones; the method was immunoSEQ multiplex PCR. The sample yields hundreds of thousands of clones, approximately 84% seen once. To note about this clone: Antigen: not known.

The sequenced sample was PBMCs. This receptor was identified in a woman between 35 and 50 years old in good health and CMV-seronegative. The gene calls are TRBV5-4 and TRBJ2-3; 7 bases are a match to TRBD1. Here the CDR3 reads CATQGPPTTDTQYF. In DNA form, the CDR3 reads TGTGCCACACAGGGGCCGCCCACCACAGATACGCAGTATTTT.